This T cell receptor (beta chain) was captured by sequencing in a study of human CD8 memory T cell subsets. Findings of the study overall: There was only minimal overlap between the repertoires of stem-like memory and precursor exhausted T cells.

The CDR3 loop spans 18 amino acids. Remarks on this clonotype: The target antigen is unknown.

Construction of TCR beta libraries was accomplished by means of UMI-labeled 5' RACE. Reprocessing the 5' RACE reads, TCRdb reports a single entry for every CDR3 protein and omits DNA. This sample contains about 6,200 distinct CDR3 sequences. Sequencing was carried out using CD8+ effector memory T cells (TEM) sorted from PBMCs. Subset denoted: effector memory CD8 T cells, CCR7- CD45RO+ CD95+. The chain links TRBV5-3 to TRBJ2-4; TCRdb lists TRBD2, though no DNA is available to test this call. TRBV5-3 is given ORF status, its function remaining uncertain. The receptor was derived from a human donor in good health. CDR3 region: CARSTDNLPTLAKNIQYF.